In this sample, the clone carrying this TCR beta chain turned up a few times. Its antigen is unidentified. The authors reverse transcribed all of the isolated RNA, so sequencing captured expressed TCRB transcripts. This table comes from immunoSEQ multiplex PCR, and its TCRdb copy is limited to in-frame clones, with some not included. The profile shows approximately 100,000 clones, roughly 28% of them singletons. Cell sorting via CD45RO/CCR7/CD25/CD127/CD95/CD27 was performed to obtain CD4+ naive, central memory, regulatory and stem cell-like memory cells. Germline V gives CDR1 SGHDN, CDR2 FVKESK. The V end lost 1 base, the J end lost 1 base, and 11 bases lay between the germline ends. CDR3 length: 16 amino acids. The data were taken from a study of beta chain features in type 1 diabetes. Findings of the study overall: Type 1 diabetes patients showed a moderate but significant shortening of TCRB CDR3s in all four CD4+ subsets. The study left unresolved whether HLA type influences TCRB rearrangement.

The clonotype comes from a woman between 18 and 29 years old with type 1 diabetes. The sequenced sample was central memory CD4+ T cells from blood. The V and J genes are TRBV14 and TRBJ2-1; a weak D match, TRBD2 (6 bases). The CDR3 loop is CASSQGLGRSYNEQFF. CDR3 DNA: TGTGCCAGCAGCCAAGGACTAGGAAGGTCCTACAATGAGCAGTTCTTC.